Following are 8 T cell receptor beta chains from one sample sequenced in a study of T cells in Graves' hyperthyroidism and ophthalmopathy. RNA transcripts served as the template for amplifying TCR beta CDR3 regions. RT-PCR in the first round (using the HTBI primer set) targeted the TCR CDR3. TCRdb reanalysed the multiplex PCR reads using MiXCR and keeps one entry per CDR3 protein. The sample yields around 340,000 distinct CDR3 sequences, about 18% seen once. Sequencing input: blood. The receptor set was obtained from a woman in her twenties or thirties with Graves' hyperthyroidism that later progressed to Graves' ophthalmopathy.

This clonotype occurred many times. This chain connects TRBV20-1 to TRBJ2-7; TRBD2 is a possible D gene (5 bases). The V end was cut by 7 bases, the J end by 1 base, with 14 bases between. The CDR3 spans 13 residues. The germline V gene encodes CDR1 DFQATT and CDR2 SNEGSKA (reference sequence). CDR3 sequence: CSGMRTDSYEQYF. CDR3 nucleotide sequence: TGCAGTGGGATGAGGACTGATTCCTACGAGCAGTACTTC.

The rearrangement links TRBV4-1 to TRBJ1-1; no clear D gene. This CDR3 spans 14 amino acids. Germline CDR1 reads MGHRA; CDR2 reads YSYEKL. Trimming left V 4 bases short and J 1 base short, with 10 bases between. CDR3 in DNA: TGCGCCAGCAGCCCAGAGGTAGGGAACACTGAAGCTTTCTTT. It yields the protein CASSPEVGNTEAFF.

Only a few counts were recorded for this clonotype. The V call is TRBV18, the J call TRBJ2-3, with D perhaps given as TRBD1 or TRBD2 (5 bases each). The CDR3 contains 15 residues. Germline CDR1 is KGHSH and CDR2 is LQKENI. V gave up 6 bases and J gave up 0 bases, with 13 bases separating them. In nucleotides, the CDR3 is TGTGCCAGCTCTCCATTCGAGGGGAGCACAGATACGCAGTATTTT. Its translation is CASSPFEGSTDTQYF.

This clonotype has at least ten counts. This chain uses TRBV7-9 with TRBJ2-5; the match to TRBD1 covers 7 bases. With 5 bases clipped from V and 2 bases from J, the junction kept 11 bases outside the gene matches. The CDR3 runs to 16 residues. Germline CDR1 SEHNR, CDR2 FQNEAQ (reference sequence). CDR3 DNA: TGTGCCAGCAGCCTACGACAGGGTATCCCTCAAGAGACCCAGTACTTC. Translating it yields CASSLRQGIPQETQYF.

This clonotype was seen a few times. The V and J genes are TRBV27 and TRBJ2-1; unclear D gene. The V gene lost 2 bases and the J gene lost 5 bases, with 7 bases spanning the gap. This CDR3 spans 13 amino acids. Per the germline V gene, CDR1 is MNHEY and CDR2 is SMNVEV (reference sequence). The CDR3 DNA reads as TGTGCCAGCAGTTTAAATGGACACAATGAGCAGTTCTTC. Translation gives CASSLNGHNEQFF.

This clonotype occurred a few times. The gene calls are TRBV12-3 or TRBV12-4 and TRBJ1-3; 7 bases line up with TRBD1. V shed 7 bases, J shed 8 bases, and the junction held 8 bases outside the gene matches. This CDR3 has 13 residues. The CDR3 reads CASTTTGVHTIYF. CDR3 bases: TGTGCCAGCACCACAACAGGGGTTCACACCATATATTTT.

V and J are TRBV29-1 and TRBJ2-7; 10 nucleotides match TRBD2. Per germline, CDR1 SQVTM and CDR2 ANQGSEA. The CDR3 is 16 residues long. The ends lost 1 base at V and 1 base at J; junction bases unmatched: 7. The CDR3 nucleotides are TGCAGCGTTGAAGGACTAGCGGGTAACCCTTCCTACGAGCAGTACTTC. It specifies CSVEGLAGNPSYEQYF.

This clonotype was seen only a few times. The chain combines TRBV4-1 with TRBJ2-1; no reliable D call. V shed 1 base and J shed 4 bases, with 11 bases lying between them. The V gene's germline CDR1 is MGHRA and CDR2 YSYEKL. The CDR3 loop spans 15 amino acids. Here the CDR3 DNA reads TGCGCCAGCAGCCAAGTGACCGGGCTGTACAATGAGCAGTTCTTC. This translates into CASSQVTGLYNEQFF.